The clone carrying this T cell receptor beta chain was recorded at least ten times. Its target is not known. These data are taken from a study of T cells in Graves' hyperthyroidism and ophthalmopathy. Graves' hyperthyroidism showing no ophthalmopathy progression within 18 months was considered stable. Each diagnosis drew on symptoms, thyroxine, TRAb, thyroid ultrasound and orbital computed tomography findings. The CDR3 regions of TCR beta were amplified from RNA transcripts. TCR CDR3 regions were first amplified by RT-PCR with HTBI primers. TCRdb used MiXCR to reprocess the multiplex PCR reads, holding one entry per CDR3 protein. The sample contains hundreds of thousands of distinct CDR3 sequences, 40% to 55% of which appear only once. The CDR3 covers 15 residues. V lost 3 bases and J lost 3, with 11 bases in between. Per germline, CDR1 SGHTA and CDR2 FQGNSA. Overall study results and limits: Blood samples included most of the expanded thyroid clonotypes exceeding 0.001. Model-based prediction identified ophthalmopathy a median roughly 6.1 months prior to its onset.

The receptor was isolated from a woman aged 18-29 years with Graves' hyperthyroidism. The specimen sequenced was peripheral blood or thyroid tissue (not recorded which). This rearrangement joins TRBV7-2 to TRBJ1-4, with D perhaps TRBD1 (6 bases). CDR3 loop: CASSFDRRSNEKLFF. The CDR3 bases are TGTGCCAGCAGCTTCGACAGGAGATCTAATGAAAAACTGTTTTTT.